This entry lists 28 T cell receptor beta chains sequenced from one sample in a study of cytomegalovirus exposure and HLA in healthy donors. PCR employed 60 Vbeta and 13 Jbeta primers. The method was immunoSEQ multiplex PCR; TCRdb's version includes in-frame clones alone and lacks a portion of them. The sample has roughly 110,000 clones, roughly 76% seen once; the top ten hold under 6.5%. The sequencing input was PBMCs. The receptors were sampled from a woman aged 50 to 60 in good health and CMV-seropositive.

The chain carries TRBV14 and TRBJ1-1; D is uncertain. V was pared by 7 bases and J by 7 bases, with 28 bases between. From germline, CDR1 is SGHDN and CDR2 FVKESK. CDR3 length: 17 residues. In DNA, the CDR3 is TGTGCCAGCACCGTCGACAAGTGGCCCTTCCCAGAAGGTGAAGCTTTCTTT. Protein sequence: CASTVDKWPFPEGEAFF.

The chain uses TRBV6-5 and TRBJ2-7; possibly TRBD1 for D (5 bases). Germline V gene data show CDR1 as MNHEY and CDR2 as SVGAGI. The V gene lost 0 bases and the J gene lost 3 bases, with 15 bases spanning the gap. This CDR3 is built from 16 residues. CDR3 protein: CASSYSGGQKLYEQYF. CDR3 in DNA: TGTGCCAGCAGTTACTCTGGCGGACAAAAACTCTACGAGCAGTACTTC.

V usage is TRBV12-2 and J usage is TRBJ1-1; TRBD1, as called in the table, went unchecked against the DNA. TRBV12-2 constitutes a pseudogene. This CDR3 is built from 17 residues. The CDR3 DNA sequence: TGTGCAAGTCGCTTAGGGCCCGGACAGGGGACGAACACTGAAGCTTTCTTT. Amino acid sequence: CASRLGPGQGTNTEAFF.

The rearrangement uses TRBV7-8 and TRBJ1-6, with D perhaps TRBD1 (6 bases). Germline lookup yields CDR1 SGHVS and CDR2 FQNEAQ. Trimming removed 5 bases from V and 7 bases from J, with 15 bases in between. CDR3 length: 15 residues. The DNA of the CDR3 is TGTGCCAGCAGCGTAGGAACAGGGAGAAATTCACCCCTCCACTTT. Protein product: CASSVGTGRNSPLHF.

This clone appeared a few times. The V call is TRBV10-3, the J call TRBJ2-5; 7 bases are a match to TRBD1. The CDR3 extends over 13 amino acids. The V gene end was trimmed by 4 bases and the J gene end by 5 bases; junction bases not matched to a gene: 4. CDR1 is ENHRY and CDR2 is SYGVKD in the germline V gene. The CDR3 loop is CAISGQGAETQYF. DNA for the CDR3: TGTGCCATCAGTGGACAGGGAGCGGAGACCCAGTACTTC.

V is TRBV7-9 and J is TRBJ1-4; TRBD1 agrees at 8 bases. The germline CDR1 and CDR2 sequences are SEHNR and FQNEAQ (reference sequence). The CDR3 length is 14 residues. J lost 6 bases, V lost 2 bases, and 2 bases had no gene match. CDR3 amino acids: CASSLNRGYEKLFF. CDR3 sequence (DNA): TGTGCCAGCAGCTTAAACAGGGGGTATGAAAAACTGTTTTTT.

The J gene is TRBJ1-2, the V gene TRBV28; 7 bases align to TRBD1. The CDR3 extends over 12 amino acids. Germline CDR1 and CDR2: MDHEN and SYDVKM. The J segment lost 7 bases and the V segment lost 3 bases, leaving 2 bases of the junction unmatched. This CDR3 reads CASSLRTGGYTF. DNA for the CDR3: TGTGCCAGCAGTTTGAGGACAGGTGGCTACACCTTC.

The chain is built from TRBV2 and TRBJ1-5; maybe TRBD1 (5 bases). The CDR3 runs 16 residues. Germline CDR1 SNHLY, CDR2 FYNNEI. Deletions cut 1 base from V and 3 bases from J, with 13 bases between. CDR3 loop: CASSEGGGRINQPQHF. The CDR3 bases are TGTGCCAGCAGTGAAGGGGGGGGGAGGATCAATCAGCCCCAGCATTTT.

The chain joins TRBV5-1 to TRBJ2-5; 8 bases map to TRBD1. The CDR3 is 15 amino acids. The V gene end was trimmed by 2 bases and the J gene end by 4 bases; junction bases not matched to a gene: 7. CDR1 is SGHRS and CDR2 is YFSETQ in the germline V gene. DNA of the CDR3: TGCGCCAGCAGCTTCGGACAGGGAGTCGGAGAGACCCAGTACTTC. It is translated as CASSFGQGVGETQYF.

This clone occurred a few times. The rearrangement joins TRBV7-9 to TRBJ1-6; perhaps TRBD1 as D (6 bases). Trimming cost V 1 base and J 7 bases, with 11 bases left between them. This CDR3 is 15 amino acids long. Germline CDR1 is SEHNR and CDR2 is FQNEAQ (reference sequence). The CDR3 is CASSLGRGGNSPLHF. The CDR3 DNA reads as TGTGCCAGCAGCTTAGGGAGGGGGGGCAATTCACCCCTCCACTTT.

The V gene is TRBV27, the J gene TRBJ1-2; perhaps TRBD1 as D (5 bases). Trimming cost V 5 bases and J 4 bases, with 11 bases left between them. There are 13 residues in the CDR3. The germline V gene has CDR1 MNHEY and CDR2 SMNVEV (reference sequence). CDR3 amino acids: CASSPGSLYGYTF. CDR3 DNA sequence: TGTGCCAGCAGTCCAGGGTCCCTCTATGGCTACACCTTC.

The V call is TRBV6-5, the J call TRBJ1-2; D is perhaps TRBD1 (6 bases). The germline CDR1 and CDR2 sequences are MNHEY and SVGAGI. V lost 0 bases to trimming and J lost 5 bases, with 16 bases between them. This CDR3 spans 16 amino acids. CDR3 nucleotides: TGTGCCAGCAGTTACTCGTTAGGACAGCCATTTTATGGCTACACCTTC. Translated: CASSYSLGQPFYGYTF.

Only a few counts were recorded for this clone. The chain carries TRBV19 and TRBJ1-1, with D possibly TRBD1 on 6 matching bases. The V gene's germline CDR1 is LNHDA and CDR2 SQIVND (reference sequence). This CDR3 region has 13 residues. V lost 10 bases, J lost 1 base, and 13 bases lay in between. In nucleotides, the CDR3 is TGTGCCACCCGTAGCAGGGGGAACACTGAAGCTTTCTTT. This sequence encodes CATRSRGNTEAFF.

J is TRBJ2-7 and V is TRBV2; D might be TRBD1 (6 bases). The V gene's germline CDR1 is SNHLY and CDR2 FYNNEI. CDR3 length: 14 residues. The V and J ends lost 5 bases and 2 bases respectively, with 13 bases between them. The CDR3 loop is CASSFWTVAYEQYF. The CDR3 nucleotides are TGTGCCAGCAGTTTTTGGACAGTCGCCTACGAGCAGTACTTC.

The CDR3 sequence: CAGPVGRSGIQYF. The CDR3 bases are TGTGCCGGCCCTGTCGGGCGAAGCGGCATTCAGTACTTC. The rearrangement joins TRBV27 to TRBJ2-4, with D perhaps TRBD2 (5 bases). Trimming took 11 bases from V and 9 from J, leaving 20 bases between them. The CDR3 extends over 13 amino acids. CDR1 and CDR2 (germline): MNHEY, SMNVEV (reference sequence).

The rearrangement joins TRBV7-6 to TRBJ2-3; 8 bases line up with TRBD2. With 3 bases clipped from V and 3 bases from J, the junction kept 8 bases outside the gene matches. CDR1 SGHVS and CDR2 FNYEAQ come from the germline V gene. The CDR3 loop spans 16 amino acids. This CDR3 is CASSLGAGAPTDTQYF. The CDR3, as DNA: TGTGCCAGCAGCTTGGGAGCGGGGGCCCCAACAGATACGCAGTATTTT.

The CDR3 coding sequence is TGTGCCAGCAGTCGACAGGGGGCAAAAAACTATGGCTACACCTTC. It is translated as CASSRQGAKNYGYTF. The chain uses TRBV6-1 and TRBJ1-2; TRBD1 matches 10 bases. The V gene's germline CDR1 is MNHNS and CDR2 SASEGT. CDR3 length equals 15 residues. After removal of 5 bases from V and 2 bases from J, the junction contained 5 bases not matched to a gene.

The chain joins TRBV9 to TRBJ1-1, with D unclear. The CDR3 has 14 residues. CDR1 is SGDLS and CDR2 is YYNGEE in the germline V gene. V was shortened by 3 bases and J by 1 base, with 10 bases between the two germline ends. The CDR3 loop reads CASSAQAENTEAFF. CDR3 DNA: TGTGCCAGCAGCGCCCAGGCAGAGAACACTGAAGCTTTCTTT.

The rearrangement joins TRBV29-1 to TRBJ2-7; a possible D gene is TRBD1 (6 bases). The CDR3 has 11 amino acids. Per germline, CDR1 SQVTM and CDR2 ANQGSEA. Trimming took off 4 bases at V and 2 bases at J, with 6 bases between the two ends. The CDR3 protein is CSVGTAYEQYF. The CDR3 DNA reads TGCAGCGTTGGGACAGCCTACGAGCAGTACTTC.

The chain employs TRBV28 and TRBJ2-5; TRBD2 agrees at 7 bases. This CDR3 has 13 amino acids. J lost 0 bases, V lost 7 bases, and 2 bases had no gene match. Germline CDR1 and CDR2: MDHEN and SYDVKM. Written as DNA, the CDR3 is TGTGCCAGCAACCTAGCGGACCAAGAGACCCAGTACTTC. Amino acid sequence: CASNLADQETQYF.

This clone was counted only a few times. The CDR3 loop reads CASSLRTDMNTEAFF. For the CDR3, the DNA is TGTGCCAGCTCTCTTAGAACAGACATGAACACTGAAGCTTTCTTT. The rearrangement links TRBV7-8 to TRBJ1-1, with D unresolved. Germline assignment: CDR1 SGHVS and CDR2 FQNEAQ. This CDR3 comprises 15 residues. V gave up 8 bases and J gave up 0 bases, with 16 bases separating them. The full variable domain, its missing parts supplied by reference TRBV7-8 and TRBJ1-1, is GAGVSQSPRYKVAKRGQDVALRCDPISGHVSLFWYQQALGQGPEFLTYFQNEAQLDKSGLPSDRFFAERPEGSVSTLKIQRTQQEDSAVYLCASSLRTDMNTEAFFGQGTRLTVV.

The chain has TRBV15 and TRBJ2-5; 11 bases are a match to TRBD2. The J call may be incorrect, as the DNA end agrees better with TRBJ2-7. Germline V gene sequence: CDR1 LNHNV, CDR2 YYDKDF (reference sequence). This CDR3 has 16 residues. The CDR3 here is CATSRGLASGGLEQYF. The DNA for the CDR3 is TGTGCCACCAGCAGAGGACTGGCTAGCGGGGGGCTCGAGCAGTACTTC.

The chain couples TRBV11-2 to TRBJ2-7; TRBD2 agrees at 7 bases. In germline, CDR1 is SGHAT, CDR2 FQNNGV. Losses at the gene ends were 4 bases for V and 1 base for J; bases not matched to a gene: 7. The CDR3 extends over 15 amino acids. The CDR3 sequence: CASSSGPGGSYEQYF. In nucleotides, the CDR3 is TGTGCCAGCAGCTCCGGGCCGGGGGGTTCCTACGAGCAGTACTTC.

This chain links TRBV6-6 with TRBJ1-3; maybe TRBD1 (6 bases). The CDR3 spans 13 residues. The V gene lost 8 bases and the J gene lost 8 bases, with 16 bases spanning the gap. Germline-derived CDR1 and CDR2 are MNHNY and SVGAGI (reference sequence). CDR3 protein: CASRARTAHTIYF. In DNA, the CDR3 is TGTGCCAGCCGAGCCCGGACAGCGCACACCATATATTTT.

The rearrangement joins TRBV2 to TRBJ2-7; 10 bases line up with TRBD2. The germline gives CDR1 SNHLY, CDR2 FYNNEI. This CDR3 spans 16 amino acids. Here the CDR3 reads CATKGLAGAFSYEQYF. CDR3 in DNA: TGTGCGACAAAGGGCCTAGCGGGGGCCTTCTCCTACGAGCAGTACTTC.

This chain connects TRBV7-9 to TRBJ1-1; D possibly corresponds to TRBD1 (6 bases). Between the trimmed V and J ends, which lost 7 bases and 0 bases, there was a span of 21 bases. The germline V gene encodes CDR1 SEHNR and CDR2 FQNEAQ (reference sequence). The CDR3 consists of 17 residues. The CDR3 reads CASIRGGAELLNTEAFF. For the CDR3, the DNA is TGTGCCAGCATCCGGGGGGGCGCGGAGCTACTGAACACTGAAGCTTTCTTT. The full variable domain, completed using reference TRBV7-9 and TRBJ1-1, is DTGVSQNPRHKITKRGQNVTFRCDPISEHNRLYWYRQTLGQGPEFLTYFQNEAQLEKSRLLSDRFSAERPKGSFSTLEIQRTEQGDSAMYLCASIRGGAELLNTEAFFGQGTRLTVV.

J is TRBJ1-2 and V is TRBV7-9; D gene ambiguous. The CDR3 is made up of 14 amino acids. The germline V gene has CDR1 SEHNR and CDR2 FQNEAQ (reference sequence). Trimming left V 6 bases short and J 8 bases short, with 19 bases between. Here the CDR3 DNA reads TGTGCCAGCAGTTCGAGTTTCCTAGTCGGCGGCTACACCTTC. Protein product: CASSSSFLVGGYTF. Combining the CDR3 with reference TRBV7-9 and TRBJ1-2 gives the whole variable domain DTGVSQNPRHKITKRGQNVTFRCDPISEHNRLYWYRQTLGQGPEFLTYFQNEAQLEKSRLLSDRFSAERPKGSFSTLEIQRTEQGDSAMYLCASSSSFLVGGYTFGSGTRLTVV.

The chain links TRBV19 to TRBJ1-5; D is unclear. This CDR3 contains 15 residues. In germline, CDR1 is LNHDA, CDR2 SQIVND (reference sequence). V gave up 3 bases and J gave up 4 bases, with 13 bases separating them. The CDR3 reads CASSIIGRPNQPQHF. The CDR3 region has the DNA TGTGCCAGTAGTATTATTGGCAGGCCGAATCAGCCCCAGCATTTT.